This is a list of T cell receptor beta chains from one sample in a study of T cells in Graves' hyperthyroidism and ophthalmopathy. Using its own MiXCR run on the multiplex PCR reads, TCRdb lists one record per CDR3 protein. This sample carries more than 550,000 distinct CDR3 sequences, around a sixth of them seen once, and the ten largest clones take about 16%. The sequenced sample consisted of blood. Receptors originate from a man aged 50-60 years with Graves' hyperthyroidism. Both conserved end residues are part of each CDR3. The D gene is left open where the match is weak. The size entry is marked missing in some rows and otherwise reads once, few, many or a size class.

DNA: TGTGCCAGCAGTTCGCACACCGGGGAGCTGTTTTTT; CDR3: CASSSHTGELFF; D: .; V: TRBV27; size: many; J: TRBJ2-2
DNA: TGCGCCAGCAGCCGGGAGATTAATTCACCCCTCCACTTT; CDR3: CASSREINSPLHF; D: .; V: TRBV5-1; size: many; J: TRBJ1-6
DNA: TGTGCCAGTAGTATTTCCCGGGAGCGGCTATCCACTGAAGCTTTCTTT; CDR3: CASSISRERLSTEAFF; D: .; V: TRBV19; size: .; J: TRBJ1-1
DNA: TGTGCCAGCAGTTTGGGTGCGGGAGGGTTCTACGAGCAGTACTTC; CDR3: CASSLGAGGFYEQYF; D: TRBD2; V: TRBV12-3/TRBV12-4; size: few; J: TRBJ2-7
DNA: TGCAGTGCTAGAGACGGGGTGGGGAGATCACCCCTCCACTTT; CDR3: CSARDGVGRSPLHF; D: .; V: TRBV20-1; size: .; J: TRBJ1-6
DNA: TGTGCCAGCAGCCGCCGGCGGGTACACCCCTACGAGCAGTACTTC; CDR3: CASSRRRVHPYEQYF; D: .; V: TRBV7-8; size: many; J: TRBJ2-7
DNA: TGTGCCACCAGTGATGGCAGGGGGCCCCCAGCCAAAAACATTCAGTACTTC; CDR3: CATSDGRGPPAKNIQYF; D: TRBD1; V: TRBV24-1; size: few; J: TRBJ2-4
DNA: TGTGCCAGCAGAGACTGGGGGATAAACTATGGCTACACCTTC; CDR3: CASRDWGINYGYTF; D: .; V: TRBV12-3/TRBV12-4; size: many; J: TRBJ1-2
DNA: TGTGCCAGCAGCTTAGCGCGGCTAGCGGGAGTCGAGCAGTACTTC; CDR3: CASSLARLAGVEQYF; D: TRBD2; V: TRBV7-2; size: many; J: TRBJ2-7
DNA: TGTGCCAGCAGCCAAATGGACAGGGGGCTCGGAACTAATGAAAAACTGTTTTTT; CDR3: CASSQMDRGLGTNEKLFF; D: TRBD1; V: TRBV7-9; size: .; J: TRBJ1-4
DNA: TGTGCCAGCAGGCTAGCGGCAAACACCGGGGAGCTGTTTTTT; CDR3: CASRLAANTGELFF; D: TRBD2; V: TRBV6-1; size: few; J: TRBJ2-2
DNA: TGTGCCAGCAGCTCCCGACTTTCTAACTCCTACAATGAGCAGTTCTTC; CDR3: CASSSRLSNSYNEQFF; D: .; V: TRBV11-2; size: many; J: TRBJ2-1
DNA: TGTGCCAGCAGTTACACTAGCGGGAGATTTGGACAGTTCTTC; CDR3: CASSYTSGRFGQFF; D: TRBD2; V: TRBV6-9; size: .; J: TRBJ2-1
DNA: TGTGCCAGTAGTCCCGCAGGGGCCTATAATTCACCCCTCCACTTT; CDR3: CASSPAGAYNSPLHF; D: .; V: TRBV19; size: .; J: TRBJ1-6
DNA: TGTGCCAGCAGTTTGCTAGGGAATTCGGCTCAGCATTTT; CDR3: CASSLLGNSAQHF; D: .; V: TRBV28; size: .; J: TRBJ1-5
DNA: TGTGCCAGTAGCGGGGACAGGGAGGACTATGGCTACACCTTC; CDR3: CASSGDREDYGYTF; D: TRBD1; V: TRBV19; size: many; J: TRBJ1-2
DNA: TGTGCCAGCAGCTCGGGGATCCGTTCACCCCTCCACTTT; CDR3: CASSSGIRSPLHF; D: .; V: TRBV7-3; size: .; J: TRBJ1-6
DNA: TGTGCCAGCAGTTTGTCTGGCGGGGGGGACATTCAGTACTTC; CDR3: CASSLSGGGDIQYF; D: TRBD2; V: TRBV12-3/TRBV12-4; size: many; J: TRBJ2-4
DNA: TGTGCCAGCAGAGATTTTGGGGGAAACTATGGCTACACCTTC; CDR3: CASRDFGGNYGYTF; D: .; V: TRBV2; size: many; J: TRBJ1-2
DNA: TGTGCCAGCGGTTCGGGGGACAGGGTAAGAGATACGCAGTATTTT; CDR3: CASGSGDRVRDTQYF; D: TRBD1; V: TRBV6-1; size: few; J: TRBJ2-3
DNA: TGTGCCAGCAGCTTAGGCCTGGGACAGGGGGCGCAAAATGAGCAGTTCTTC; CDR3: CASSLGLGQGAQNEQFF; D: TRBD1; V: TRBV7-2; size: many; J: TRBJ2-1
DNA: TGTGCCAGCAGAGCTTTAGTAAGCAATCAGCCCCAGCATTTT; CDR3: CASRALVSNQPQHF; D: .; V: TRBV2; size: .; J: TRBJ1-5
DNA: TGTGCCAGCAGTGTGACAGGGAGGGCTTACAATGAGCAGTTCTTC; CDR3: CASSVTGRAYNEQFF; D: .; V: TRBV28; size: many; J: TRBJ2-1
DNA: TGCAGCGTTGACCACGGACTAGAGGGTTACAATGAGCAGTTCTTC; CDR3: CSVDHGLEGYNEQFF; D: TRBD2; V: TRBV29-1; size: few; J: TRBJ2-1
DNA: TGTGCCACCGCCGACAGGGAGCCCCAGGGAGAGCAGTTCTTC; CDR3: CATADREPQGEQFF; D: TRBD1; V: TRBV10-3; size: many; J: TRBJ2-1
DNA: TGTGCCTGGATGTCCCCAGGGATGAACACAGATACGCAGTATTTT; CDR3: CAWMSPGMNTDTQYF; D: .; V: TRBV30; size: .; J: TRBJ2-3
DNA: TGTGCCAGCAGCCCGGGACTACAGGTGAACACCGGGGAGCTTTTTTTT; CDR3: CASSPGLQVNTGELFF; D: TRBD2; V: TRBV11-2; size: few; J: TRBJ2-2
DNA: TGTGCCAGCAGCCGAACGCAGGGGCTCGAGCAGTACTTC; CDR3: CASSRTQGLEQYF; D: .; V: TRBV3-1; size: many; J: TRBJ2-7
DNA: TGCAGCGTTACCGGACAGGGTCTAAACAATGAGCAGTTCTTC; CDR3: CSVTGQGLNNEQFF; D: TRBD1; V: TRBV29-1; size: few; J: TRBJ2-1
DNA: TGTGCCAGCAGTTTATGGAGGGACAGGGCGGACAATTCACCCCTCCACTTT; CDR3: CASSLWRDRADNSPLHF; D: TRBD1; V: TRBV28; size: many; J: TRBJ1-6
DNA: TGTGCCAGCAGTTTAGTCGAGTTGCACCTTAAAGAGACCCAGTACTTC; CDR3: CASSLVELHLKETQYF; D: .; V: TRBV12-3/TRBV12-4; size: many; J: TRBJ2-5
DNA: TGTGCCAGCAGCGGACGGGAGGGCACATCAGATACGCAGTATTTT; CDR3: CASSGREGTSDTQYF; D: TRBD2; V: TRBV7-8; size: many; J: TRBJ2-3
DNA: TGTGCCAGCCAATGGGACAGAATGAGGACTGAAGCTTTCTTT; CDR3: CASQWDRMRTEAFF; D: TRBD1; V: TRBV6-1; size: many; J: TRBJ1-1
DNA: TGTGCCAGCAGTCTATCCCCGAGTCGTAATGAGCAGTTCTTC; CDR3: CASSLSPSRNEQFF; D: .; V: TRBV11-2; size: many; J: TRBJ2-1
DNA: TGTGCCACCAGCAGAGGTATTAGCGGGAGTTACAATGAGCAGTTCTTC; CDR3: CATSRGISGSYNEQFF; D: TRBD2; V: TRBV15; size: few; J: TRBJ2-1
DNA: TGCGCCAGCAGCCAAGCGCTAGATACAGATACGCGGTATTTT; CDR3: CASSQALDTDTRYF; D: .; V: TRBV4-1; size: .; J: TRBJ2-3
DNA: TGTGCCAGCAGCTTCGCTCAGGGGGAGCAATACGAGCAGTACTTC; CDR3: CASSFAQGEQYEQYF; D: TRBD1; V: TRBV7-2; size: many; J: TRBJ2-7
DNA: TGCGCCAGCAGTGAGTCCCACAGGGGGCCCCTTCAGTACTTC; CDR3: CASSESHRGPLQYF; D: TRBD1; V: TRBV10-1; size: few; J: TRBJ2-4
DNA: TGTGCCAGCAGCCAAGGTAGCGGGAAGGGTCCCTACGAGCAGTACTTC; CDR3: CASSQGSGKGPYEQYF; D: TRBD2; V: TRBV4-2; size: .; J: TRBJ2-7
DNA: TGTGCCAGCAGTGACGTATGGGACAGTCCCTATGGCTACACCTTC; CDR3: CASSDVWDSPYGYTF; D: TRBD1; V: TRBV25-1; size: few; J: TRBJ1-2
DNA: TGTGCCAGCAGCTCCACCCTGACTAGCAGAGACAATGAGCAGTTCTTC; CDR3: CASSSTLTSRDNEQFF; D: TRBD2; V: TRBV7-9; size: few; J: TRBJ2-1
DNA: TGTGCCAGCAGTAGCCCCACTAGGGCGCTTCTGATAGATACGCAGTATTTT; CDR3: CASSSPTRALLIDTQYF; D: .; V: TRBV28; size: many; J: TRBJ2-3
DNA: TGTGCCAGCAGCTCAAGAACAGGGGTTGTCGGAGAGACCCAGTACTTC; CDR3: CASSSRTGVVGETQYF; D: TRBD1; V: TRBV7-9; size: .; J: TRBJ2-5
DNA: TGCGCCAGCAGCCAAGAACCAGCGGGACAGGCTGTGGAGCTGTTTTTT; CDR3: CASSQEPAGQAVELFF; D: .; V: TRBV4-3; size: .; J: TRBJ2-2
DNA: TGTGCCAGCAGTTCCCTCATGAGCTCTGGAAACACCATATATTTT; CDR3: CASSSLMSSGNTIYF; D: .; V: TRBV28; size: .; J: TRBJ1-3
DNA: TGTGCCAGCAGCCAAGGGGAACGGGGTGCAGCGGACTTC; CDR3: CASSQGERGAADF; D: .; V: TRBV3-1; size: .; J: TRBJ2-5
DNA: TGTGCCAGCAGAATCGGGCTAGCGGGGTCCTACGAGCAGTACTTC; CDR3: CASRIGLAGSYEQYF; D: TRBD2; V: TRBV12-3/TRBV12-4; size: many; J: TRBJ2-7